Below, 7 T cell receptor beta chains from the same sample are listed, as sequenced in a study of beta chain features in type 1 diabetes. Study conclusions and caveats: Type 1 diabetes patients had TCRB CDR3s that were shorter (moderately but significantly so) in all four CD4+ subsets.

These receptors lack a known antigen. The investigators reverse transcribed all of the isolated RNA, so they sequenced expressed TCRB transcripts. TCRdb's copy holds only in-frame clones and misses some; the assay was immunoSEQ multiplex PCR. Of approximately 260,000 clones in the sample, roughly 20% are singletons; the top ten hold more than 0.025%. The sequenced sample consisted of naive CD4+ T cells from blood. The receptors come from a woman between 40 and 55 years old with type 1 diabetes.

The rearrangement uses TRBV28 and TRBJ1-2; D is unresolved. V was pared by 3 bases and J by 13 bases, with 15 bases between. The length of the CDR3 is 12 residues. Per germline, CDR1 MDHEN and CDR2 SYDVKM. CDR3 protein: CASSFPVLGVTF. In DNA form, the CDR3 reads TGTGCCAGCAGTTTCCCCGTCCTCGGGGTCACCTTC.

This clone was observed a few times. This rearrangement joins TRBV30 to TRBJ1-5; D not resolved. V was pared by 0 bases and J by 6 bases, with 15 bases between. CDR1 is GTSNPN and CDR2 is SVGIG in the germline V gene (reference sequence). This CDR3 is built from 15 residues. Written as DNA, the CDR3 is TGTGCCTGGAGTGTCGGGAGAAGTGGAGGTCAGCCCCAGCATTTT. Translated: CAWSVGRSGGQPQHF. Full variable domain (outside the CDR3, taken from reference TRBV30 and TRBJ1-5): SQTIHQWPATLVQPVGSPLSLECTVEGTSNPNLYWYRQAAGRGLQLLFYSVGIGQISSEVPQNLSASRPQDRQFILSSKKLLLSDSGFYLCAWSVGRSGGQPQHFGDGTRLSIL.

The CDR3, as DNA: TGCAGCGTCCGACTCCGCACAGATACGCAGTATTTT. It specifies CSVRLRTDTQYF. V and J are TRBV29-1 and TRBJ2-3; D is undetermined. The CDR3 length is 12 residues. With 6 bases removed from V and 1 base from J, the gap between germline ends came to 8 bases. Germline assignment: CDR1 SQVTM and CDR2 ANQGSEA.

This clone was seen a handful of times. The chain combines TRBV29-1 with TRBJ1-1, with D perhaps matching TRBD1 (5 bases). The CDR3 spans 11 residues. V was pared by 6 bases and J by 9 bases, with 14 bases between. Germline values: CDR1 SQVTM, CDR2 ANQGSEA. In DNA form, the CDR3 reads TGCAGCGTGGCCCCGACAGAAAAAGCTTTCTTT. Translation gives CSVAPTEKAFF.

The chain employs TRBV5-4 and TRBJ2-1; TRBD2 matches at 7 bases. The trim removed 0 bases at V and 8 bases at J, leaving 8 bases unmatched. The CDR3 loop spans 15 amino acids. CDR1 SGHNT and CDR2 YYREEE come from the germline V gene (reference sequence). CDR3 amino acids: CASSLGLANGDEQFF. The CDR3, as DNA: TGTGCCAGCAGCTTGGGACTAGCCAATGGGGATGAGCAGTTCTTC. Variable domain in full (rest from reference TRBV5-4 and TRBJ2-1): ETGVTQSPTHLIKTRGQQVTLRCSSQSGHNTVSWYQQALGQGPQFIFQYYREEENGRGNFPPRFSGLQFPNYSSELNVNALELDDSALYLCASSLGLANGDEQFFGPGTRLTVL.

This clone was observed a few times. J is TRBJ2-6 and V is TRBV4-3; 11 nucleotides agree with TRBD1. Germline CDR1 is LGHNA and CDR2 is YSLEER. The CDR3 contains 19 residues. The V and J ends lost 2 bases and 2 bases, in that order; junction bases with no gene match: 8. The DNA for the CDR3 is TGCGCCAGCAGCCAACACATTGGACAGGGGGCAGCTGGGGCCAACGTCCTGACTTTC. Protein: CASSQHIGQGAAGANVLTF.

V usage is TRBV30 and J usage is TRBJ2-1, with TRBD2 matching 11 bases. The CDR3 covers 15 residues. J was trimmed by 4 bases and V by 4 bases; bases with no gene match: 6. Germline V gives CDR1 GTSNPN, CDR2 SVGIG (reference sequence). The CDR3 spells CAWTRLAGTYNEQFF. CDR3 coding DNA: TGTGCCTGGACGCGACTAGCGGGGACTTACAATGAGCAGTTCTTC.